Listed here are 21 T cell receptor beta chains from one sample, sequenced in a study of cytomegalovirus exposure and HLA in healthy donors. The PCR employed 60 Vbeta primers together with 13 Jbeta primers. Assay used: immunoSEQ multiplex PCR; TCRdb lists only in-frame clones, some missing. The repertoire holds 100,000 to 150,000 clones, with over 65% as singletons. The sequencing input was PBMCs. The receptor set was obtained from a man aged 35 to 55 in good health and CMV-seropositive.

J is TRBJ1-5 and V is TRBV6-5; D perhaps matches TRBD1 (6 bases). V was pared by 0 bases and J by 9 bases, with 12 bases between. From germline, CDR1 is MNHEY and CDR2 SVGAGI. CDR3 size: 14 residues. The CDR3 sequence is CASSYSRGQPPQHF. For the CDR3, the DNA is TGTGCCAGCAGTTACTCCCGAGGACAGCCGCCCCAGCATTTT.

The rearrangement joins TRBV27 to TRBJ2-7; TRBD2 aligns across 8 bases. The CDR3 totals 16 residues. CDR1 and CDR2 from the germline V gene are MNHEY and SMNVEV (reference sequence). The V gene end was trimmed by 6 bases and the J gene end by 0 bases; junction bases not matched to a gene: 10. This CDR3 is CASSPEGAGVSYEQYF. For the CDR3, the DNA is TGTGCCAGCAGCCCGGAGGGAGCGGGAGTCTCCTACGAGCAGTACTTC.

V usage is TRBV5-1 and J usage is TRBJ1-2; D is ambiguous. The germline CDR1 and CDR2 sequences are SGHRS and YFSETQ. V lost 2 bases and J lost 6, with 8 bases in between. The CDR3 length is 12 residues. CDR3 in amino acids: CASSFNADGYTF. CDR3 in DNA: TGCGCCAGCAGCTTTAATGCGGATGGCTACACCTTC.

V and J are TRBV5-1 and TRBJ1-5; no reliable D call. The germline V gene has CDR1 SGHRS and CDR2 YFSETQ. Trimming took off 0 bases at V and 6 bases at J, with 10 bases between the two ends. The CDR3 runs to 14 residues. The CDR3 nucleotides read TGCGCCAGCAGCTTGGATTCTCCCGGTCAGCCCCAGCATTTT. Translated, it gives CASSLDSPGQPQHF.

The chain has TRBV28 and TRBJ2-1, with 8 bases aligning to TRBD2. V lost 2 bases and J lost 3; bases outside the gene matches: 6. This CDR3 is built from 16 residues. CDR1 and CDR2 (germline): MDHEN, SYDVKM. Here the CDR3 DNA reads TGTGCCAGCAGTTTACCCGAGGGACTAGACTACAATGAGCAGTTCTTC. This codes for CASSLPEGLDYNEQFF.

The sample holds a few counts of this clone. The chain employs TRBV6-1 and TRBJ1-2, with a weak D call TRBD1 (6 bases). CDR3 length: 14 amino acids. Germline CDR1 and CDR2: MNHNS and SASEGT. Trimming took off 2 bases at V and 2 bases at J, with 9 bases between the two ends. In DNA, the CDR3 is TGTGCCAGCAGTGAACTGGGGGCAAACTATGGCTACACCTTC. It codes for CASSELGANYGYTF.

The chain uses TRBV10-2 and TRBJ1-1, with 10 bases identical to TRBD1. From germline, CDR1 is WSHSY and CDR2 SAAADI. V was pared by 6 bases and J by 1 base, with 5 bases of the junction left unmatched. This CDR3 region has 15 residues. The CDR3 sequence is CASRDRGFENTEAFF. DNA for the CDR3: TGCGCCAGCAGGGACAGGGGGTTTGAGAACACTGAAGCTTTCTTT.

The V and J genes are TRBV30 and TRBJ2-1; possibly TRBD2 for D (5 bases). Trimming took 3 bases from V and 2 from J, leaving 14 bases between them. There are 15 residues in the CDR3. The germline gives CDR1 GTSNPN, CDR2 SVGIG (reference sequence). The CDR3 region is CAWRGLSVPYNEQFF. The CDR3 DNA is TGTGCCTGGAGAGGACTTAGCGTGCCCTACAATGAGCAGTTCTTC. The full variable domain, its missing parts supplied by reference TRBV30 and TRBJ2-1, is SQTIHQWPATLVQPVGSPLSLECTVEGTSNPNLYWYRQAAGRGLQLLFYSVGIGQISSEVPQNLSASRPQDRQFILSSKKLLLSDSGFYLCAWRGLSVPYNEQFFGPGTRLTVL.

The chain uses TRBV19 and TRBJ2-7, with D uncertain. The V gene's germline CDR1 is LNHDA and CDR2 SQIVND (reference sequence). V lost 6 bases and J lost 2, with 11 bases in between. The CDR3 totals 13 residues. Here the CDR3 reads CASSAEITYEQYF. In nucleotides, the CDR3 is TGTGCCAGTAGCGCGGAGATTACCTACGAGCAGTACTTC.

The chain has TRBV9 and TRBJ2-7; D is possibly TRBD1 (6 bases). V was pared by 1 base and J by 7 bases, with 18 bases between. CDR3 size: 15 residues. Germline V lookup: CDR1 SGDLS, CDR2 YYNGEE. The CDR3 bases are TGTGCCAGCAGCGTATCAGGGGACCATCGGCTTGAGCAGTACTTC. Encoded protein: CASSVSGDHRLEQYF. Variable domain in full (rest from reference TRBV9 and TRBJ2-7): DSGVTQTPKHLITATGQRVTLRCSPRSGDLSVYWYQQSLDQGLQFLIQYYNGEERAKGNILERFSAQQFPDLHSELNLSSLELGDSALYFCASSVSGDHRLEQYFGPGTRLTVT.

The rearrangement links TRBV15 to TRBJ2-2, with 7 bases fitting TRBD2. Losses at the gene ends were 3 bases for V and 5 bases for J; bases not matched to a gene: 12. Per the germline V gene, CDR1 is LNHNV and CDR2 is YYDKDF (reference sequence). This CDR3 is built from 17 residues. CDR3 coding DNA: TGTGCCACCAGCAGGGGACCGCAGGGTAGCGGGACCGGGGAGCTGTTTTTT. Translated, it gives CATSRGPQGSGTGELFF.

The chain has TRBV29-1 and TRBJ2-5; a possible D gene is TRBD2 (6 bases). Per germline, CDR1 SQVTM and CDR2 ANQGSEA. This CDR3 has 13 amino acids. V was clipped by 7 bases and J by 4 bases, with 16 bases between them. CDR3 nucleotide sequence: TGCAGCGGCGGCCAGGGAGGTCGAGAGACCCAGTACTTC. It yields the protein CSGGQGGRETQYF.

This clone was found once. CDR3: CASSPVGRTDTQYF. CDR3 DNA sequence: TGTGCCAGCTCACCAGTGGGGCGGACAGATACGCAGTATTTT. The J gene is TRBJ2-3, the V gene TRBV18; a weak D match, TRBD1 (5 bases). This CDR3 contains 14 residues. Germline CDR1 is KGHSH and CDR2 is LQKENI. Trimming stripped 2 bases from V and 3 bases from J, with 9 bases between.

The chain joins TRBV11-2 to TRBJ2-5; 13 bases line up with TRBD2. The V gene end was trimmed by 6 bases and the J gene end by 1 base; junction bases not matched to a gene: 2. The CDR3 has 15 residues. CDR1 and CDR2 (germline): SGHAT, FQNNGV. DNA for the CDR3: TGTGCCAGCAGGACTAGCGGGGGGCTCCAAGAGACCCAGTACTTC. Its protein is CASRTSGGLQETQYF.

The V gene is TRBV11-2, the J gene TRBJ2-5, with TRBD1 matching over 7 bases. The CDR3 consists of 14 residues. V dropped 4 bases and J dropped 0; count of bases not matched to a gene: 2. Germline CDR1 is SGHAT and CDR2 is FQNNGV. Written as DNA, the CDR3 is TGTGCCAGCAGCTCGACAGGGCACCAAGAGACCCAGTACTTC. Translated, it gives CASSSTGHQETQYF.

This chain joins TRBV6-1 and TRBJ2-1; D may be TRBD2 (5 bases). The germline V gene has CDR1 MNHNS and CDR2 SASEGT. The CDR3 totals 15 residues. The V end was cut by 2 bases, the J end by 12 bases, with 20 bases between. This CDR3 is CASSEYGLGSAGQFF. DNA of the CDR3: TGTGCCAGCAGTGAATATGGCCTCGGGTCGGCGGGGCAGTTCTTC.

DNA for the CDR3: TGTGCCAGCAGCCTGAGTGGAGGGGTTAATCAGCCCCAGCATTTT. Translated: CASSLSGGVNQPQHF. This chain joins TRBV5-4 and TRBJ1-5; tentative D call: TRBD1 (5 bases). The CDR3 totals 15 residues. Germline V CDR1 and CDR2: SGHNT, YYREEE (reference sequence). Trimming shortened V by 4 bases and J by 4 bases, and 15 bases separated the two germline ends.

In this sample, this clone is medium-sized. This chain links TRBV7-9 with TRBJ2-3; D possibly corresponds to TRBD2 (7 bases). With 4 bases removed from V and 5 bases from J, the gap between germline ends came to 16 bases. The CDR3 contains 15 residues. CDR1 and CDR2 (germline): SEHNR, FQNEAQ (reference sequence). For the CDR3, the DNA is TGTGCCAGCAGCTCTTTCGGGGGGCTGGGAGATACGCAGTATTTT. Translating it yields CASSSFGGLGDTQYF.

The V and J genes are TRBV19 and TRBJ2-2, with TRBD2 matching 8 bases. V lost 2 bases, J lost 8 bases, and 13 bases stayed unmatched. The CDR3 sequence is 17 residues long. Germline values: CDR1 LNHDA, CDR2 SQIVND (reference sequence). The CDR3 DNA reads as TGTGCCAGTAGTATACCAAGCGGGAGAATTTCTAGGGGGGAGCTGTTTTTT. Protein sequence: CASSIPSGRISRGELFF.

This chain uses TRBV7-9 with TRBJ1-3, with D uncertain. This CDR3 has 13 amino acids. The V gene lost 2 bases and the J gene lost 4 bases, with 6 bases spanning the gap. Germline values: CDR1 SEHNR, CDR2 FQNEAQ (reference sequence). The CDR3 reads CASSLPFGNTIYF. In nucleotides, the CDR3 is TGTGCCAGCAGCTTACCCTTCGGAAACACCATATATTTT.

The rearrangement links TRBV30 to TRBJ1-3; no reliable D call. Trimming left V 0 bases short and J 0 bases short, with 6 bases between. This CDR3 is built from 14 residues. Germline CDR1 is GTSNPN and CDR2 is SVGIG (reference sequence). The CDR3 nucleotides are TGTGCCTGGAGTGTTTCGGGCTCTGGAAACACCATATATTTT. Translating it yields CAWSVSGSGNTIYF.